This is a list of T cell receptor beta chains from one sample in a study of CD8 T cells in Susac syndrome. TCRdb redid the calling of the immunoSEQ multiplex PCR reads with MiXCR, one entry per CDR3 protein. The sample carries about 150,000 distinct CDR3 sequences, approximately 93% recorded once. Sequencing was performed on CD4+ T cells from PBMCs. Receptors originate from a human donor with multiple sclerosis. The CDR3 runs from the conserved cysteine through the conserved F or W. A D gene is named only where the DNA matches it firmly. Rows give clone size only sometimes, using once, few, many, or a class for an expanded clone.

cdr3_nt cdr3_aa v_call clone_size cdr3_length j_call d_call
TGTGCCAGCTCACCACCCGGGTCGTGGGGCGATACGCAGTATTTT CASSPPGSWGDTQYF TRBV18 once 15 TRBJ2-3 NA
TGTGCCAGCAGCAAAGAGGGAGGGTTCGTCGAAAAACTGTTTTTT CASSKEGGFVEKLFF TRBV21-1 NA 15 TRBJ1-4 NA
TGTGCCAGCAGCGTAGGCGTGAGGGATCGGACGCAGTATTTT CASSVGVRDRTQYF TRBV9 NA 14 TRBJ2-3 NA
TGCAGTGCCAGAACAGGGAACACTGAAGCTTTCTTT CSARTGNTEAFF TRBV20-1 NA 12 TRBJ1-1 NA
TGCAGTGCCGGCGGACAGTTGAACACTGAAGCTTTCTTT CSAGGQLNTEAFF TRBV29-1 NA 13 TRBJ1-1 NA
TGTGCCAGCACTACCGGACAGGGGAATCAGCCCCAGCATTTT CASTTGQGNQPQHF TRBV12-3/TRBV12-4 NA 14 TRBJ1-5 TRBD1
TGTGCCAGCAGTGAGACAGGGGCGAACACCGGGGAGCTGTTTTTT CASSETGANTGELFF TRBV2 once 15 TRBJ2-2 TRBD1
TGTGCCAGCAGCCCAGACAGGGGGGACACCGGGGAGCTGTTTTTT CASSPDRGDTGELFF TRBV7-3 NA 15 TRBJ2-2 TRBD1
TGCGCCAGCAGCCCCCTCGACGGGGACACCGGGGAGCTGTTTTTT CASSPLDGDTGELFF TRBV5-1 NA 15 TRBJ2-2 NA
TGTGCCAGCAGTTACTCTAGTGATACGCAGTATTTT CASSYSSDTQYF TRBV6-2/TRBV6-3 NA 12 TRBJ2-3 NA
TGTGCCAGCAGCTTGTCGGGGGGGGTACCCCCCTACGAGCAGTACTTC CASSLSGGVPPYEQYF TRBV5-4 NA 16 TRBJ2-7 TRBD2
TGTGCCAGCAGTGTGCAGGGGATGGCTGAAGCTTTCTTT CASSVQGMAEAFF TRBV2 NA 13 TRBJ1-1 NA
TGTGCAAGTCGCTTGATCCGGGACAGGGGCTACGAGCAGTACTTC CASRLIRDRGYEQYF TRBV12-2 NA 15 TRBJ2-7 NA
TGTGCCAGCAGCCAGAGTGACCGGCGGAACACTGAAGCTTTCTTT CASSQSDRRNTEAFF TRBV2 NA 15 TRBJ1-1 NA
TGTGCCAGCAGCCAGCAGGGGGGCATTCAAGATACGCAGTATTTT CASSQQGGIQDTQYF TRBV3-1 NA 15 TRBJ2-3 NA
TGTGCCAGCAGTACAGGACTAGGAGACACCGGGGAGCTGTTTTTT CASSTGLGDTGELFF TRBV6-2/TRBV6-3 NA 15 TRBJ2-2 TRBD2
TGCGCCAGCAGCTTGGGACGGCCCCAAGAGACCCAGTACTTC CASSLGRPQETQYF TRBV5-1 NA 14 TRBJ2-5 NA
TGTGCCAGCAGTGAAGGGAACGGGGTCGGCCAAGAGACCCAGTACTTC CASSEGNGVGQETQYF TRBV2 NA 16 TRBJ2-5 NA
TGCAGTGCTAGCGAGCGGACCATCCAAGAGACCCAGTACTTC CSASERTIQETQYF TRBV20-1 NA 14 TRBJ2-5 NA